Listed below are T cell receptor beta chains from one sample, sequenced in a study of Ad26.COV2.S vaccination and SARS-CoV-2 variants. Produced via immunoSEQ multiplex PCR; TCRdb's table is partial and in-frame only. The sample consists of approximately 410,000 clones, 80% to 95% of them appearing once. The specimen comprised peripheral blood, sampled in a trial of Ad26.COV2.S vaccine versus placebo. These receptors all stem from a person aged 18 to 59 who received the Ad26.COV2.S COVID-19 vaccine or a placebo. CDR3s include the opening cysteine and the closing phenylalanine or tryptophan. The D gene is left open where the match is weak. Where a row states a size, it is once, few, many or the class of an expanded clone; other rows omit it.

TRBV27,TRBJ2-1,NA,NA,CASSITQNNEQFF,TGTGCCAGCAGTATTACACAGAACAATGAGCAGTTCTTC
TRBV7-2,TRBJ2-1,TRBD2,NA,CASSLGLAGYNEQFF,TGTGCCAGCAGCTTAGGCCTAGCGGGCTACAATGAGCAGTTCTTC
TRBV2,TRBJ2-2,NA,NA,CASRPAGRAGELFF,TGTGCCAGCAGGCCTGCAGGGAGAGCCGGGGAGCTGTTTTTT
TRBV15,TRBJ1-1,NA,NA,CATSRDHGALQNEAFF,TGTGCCACCAGCAGAGATCATGGCGCACTCCAAAATGAAGCTTTCTTT
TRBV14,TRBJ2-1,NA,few,CASSQPVLGSQFF,TGTGCCAGCAGCCAACCCGTTCTAGGATCCCAGTTCTTC
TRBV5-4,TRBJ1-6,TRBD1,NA,CASSLRTGGAGGGSPLHF,TGTGCCAGCAGCTTGAGGACAGGGGGCGCTGGAGGGGGTTCACCCCTCCACTTT
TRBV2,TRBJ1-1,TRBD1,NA,CASSEIRGRSTEAFF,TGTGCCAGCAGTGAAATCAGGGGGCGAAGCACTGAAGCTTTCTTT
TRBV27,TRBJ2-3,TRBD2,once,CASSTLAGGSTDTQYF,TGTGCCAGCAGTACCTTAGCGGGGGGAAGCACAGATACGCAGTATTTT
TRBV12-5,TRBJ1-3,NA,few,CASGLGGDGNTIYF,TGTGCTAGTGGTTTGGGGGGTGACGGAAACACCATATATTTT
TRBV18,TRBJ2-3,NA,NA,CASSPGQTSTDTQYF,TGTGCCAGCTCACCCGGACAGACTAGCACAGATACGCAGTATTTT
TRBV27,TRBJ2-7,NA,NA,CASSQQANTYEQYF,TGTGCCAGCAGTCAACAGGCAAACACCTACGAGCAGTACTTC
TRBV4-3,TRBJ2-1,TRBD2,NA,CASSQDVAGGLDNEQFF,TGCGCCAGCAGCCAAGACGTAGCGGGGGGGCTAGACAATGAGCAGTTCTTC
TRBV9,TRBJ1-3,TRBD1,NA,CASSATGSENTIYF,TGTGCCAGCAGCGCGACAGGGTCGGAAAACACCATATATTTT
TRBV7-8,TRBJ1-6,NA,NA,CASSLGHGNSPLHF,TGTGCCAGCAGCTTAGGACACGGTAATTCACCCCTCCACTTT
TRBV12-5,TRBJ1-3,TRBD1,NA,CASGLAAGPGQGAPGNTIYF,TGTGCTAGTGGTTTGGCAGCCGGTCCGGGACAGGGGGCCCCTGGAAACACCATATATTTT
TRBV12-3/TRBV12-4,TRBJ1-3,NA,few,CASRGIPDNTIYF,TGTGCCAGCAGGGGGATCCCGGACAACACCATATATTTT
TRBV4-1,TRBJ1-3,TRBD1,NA,CASSRTGQLLFSGNTIYF,TGCGCCAGCAGTCGGACAGGGCAGCTGCTATTCTCTGGAAACACCATATATTTT
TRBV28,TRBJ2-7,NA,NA,CASSFTGFNEQYF,TGTGCCAGCAGTTTTACAGGGTTTAACGAGCAGTACTTC
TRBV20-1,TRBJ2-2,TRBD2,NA,CSASAGGSTGELFF,TGCAGTGCTAGTGCCGGGGGGTCGACTGGGGAGCTGTTTTTT
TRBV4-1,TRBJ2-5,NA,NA,CASRASDMTRETQYF,TGCGCCAGCAGGGCTTCCGACATGACAAGGGAGACCCAGTACTTC
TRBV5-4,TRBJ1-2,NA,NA,CASSMAHRSTVPGPGYTF,TGTGCCAGCAGCATGGCGCACAGGTCTACGGTTCCGGGCCCAGGCTACACCTTC
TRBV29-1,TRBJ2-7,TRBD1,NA,CSVESGTESYEQYF,TGCAGCGTTGAAAGTGGGACAGAGAGCTACGAGCAGTACTTC
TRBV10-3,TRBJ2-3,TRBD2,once,CAISESKSSGYTDTQYF,TGTGCCATCAGTGAGTCGAAGTCTAGCGGTTACACAGATACGCAGTATTTT
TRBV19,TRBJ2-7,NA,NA,CASSMAGGSYEQYF,TGTGCCAGTAGTATGGCCGGGGGCTCCTACGAGCAGTACTTC
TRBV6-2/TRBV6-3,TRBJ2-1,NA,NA,CASSYVSPIGNEQFF,TGTGCCAGCAGTTACGTCAGTCCAATCGGCAATGAGCAGTTCTTC